This entry describes one T cell receptor beta chain. What it recognizes is unknown. This entry belongs to a study of identical twins. Points from the study as a whole: The authors noted that invariant MAIT and iNKT cells could partly confound zero-insertion analyses. Conclusions rested on cross-sectional statistics rather than following the same donors.

TCRdb called the 5' RACE reads again in MiXCR, with one record for every CDR3 protein. Of approximately 700,000 distinct CDR3 sequences listed, over 15% are singletons. Separately, the same data were catalogued under a study of T cells expressing NK-cell markers. This second study notes: Sequencing of TCR beta repertoires drew on sorted CD3+CD56+NKG2C+, CD3+CD56+NKG2C- and CD3+CD56-NKG2C+ T cells. Eight donors were sequenced, of whom seven were HCMV-seropositive, while the remaining one was HCMV-seronegative.

The source of this sequence is a woman aged 18-29 years in good health. The source material was PBMCs.

CDR3 residues: CASSQDDRAYEQYF. Here the CDR3 DNA reads TGTGCCAGCAGTCAGGATGACAGGGCCTACGAGCAGTACTTC. The genes are TRBV6-2 or TRBV6-3 and TRBJ2-7; 7 bases map to TRBD1. After removal of 5 bases from V and 2 bases from J, the junction contained 6 bases not matched to a gene. Germline loops: CDR1 MNHEY, CDR2 SVGEGT. The CDR3 length is 14 residues.